This TCR beta chain was retrieved from a study of radiation and T cells in renal cell carcinoma. Study results and limitations: Without pretreatment biopsies, baseline tumor clonotype presence was undetermined. Top tumor clonotypes rose in blood 2 weeks post-radiation, then contracted.

Time point indicated: blood 4 weeks post-SBRT, at nephrectomy. As to treatment: 15 Gy SBRT to primary tumor, nephrectomy 4 weeks later. Nephrectomy followed 15 Gy stereotactic body radiation by 4 weeks. The tumor was a clear cell renal cell carcinoma. The data were produced by immunoSEQ multiplex PCR, yet TCRdb's version contains in-frame clones alone and is incomplete. Of tens of thousands of clones in the sample, roughly 85% are singletons; the top ten hold 25% to 35%. V lost 4 bases, J lost 7 bases, and 27 bases lay in between. The CDR3 covers 19 residues. Germline V gives CDR1 SGHDT, CDR2 YYEEEE. As to this clone: What it binds is not known.

Source: blood, taken from a patient whose treatment included radiotherapy and nephrectomy. This clonotype was sampled from a woman in her seventies with renal cell carcinoma. This chain joins TRBV5-6 and TRBJ1-6; D possibly corresponds to TRBD1 (6 bases). The DNA for the CDR3 is TGTGCCAGCAGCCCCAACCCGACAGGAACGGAACCGAAAAATTCACCCCTCCACTTT. Protein product: CASSPNPTGTEPKNSPLHF.